The 8 T cell receptor beta chains given below trace back to one sample, sequenced in a study of shared clonotypes between healthy human individuals. Profiling relied on immunoSEQ multiplex PCR, and the TCRdb table lists in-frame clones only, not all of them. The sample records a few million clones, approximately 95% being singletons. The sample taken for sequencing was naive CD4+ T cells sorted from blood. Subset noted: CD45RA+ positively selected. The receptors here all came from a man in his late teens or twenties in good health.

The chain joins TRBV6-5 to TRBJ2-4, with 8 bases matching TRBD2. The junction had 7 bases not matched to a gene; V was cut back by 5 bases and J by 7 bases. Looked up from germline, CDR1 is MNHEY and CDR2 is SVGAGI. The CDR3 runs to 14 residues. CDR3 DNA sequence: TGTGCCAGCAGTCGAGCGGGGGATCGCAACATTCAGTACTTC. It encodes CASSRAGDRNIQYF.

The chain carries TRBV25-1 and TRBJ2-7; TRBD1 aligns across 8 bases. The germline V gene has CDR1 MGHDK and CDR2 SYGVNS. The CDR3 runs to 15 residues. The trim removed 9 bases at V and 4 bases at J, leaving 14 bases unmatched. The CDR3 sequence is CASRHSGTGAYEQYF. The CDR3 DNA is TGTGCCAGTAGACACTCCGGGACAGGCGCTTACGAGCAGTACTTC.

This chain links TRBV11-2 with TRBJ2-5; TRBD2 matches 10 bases. The germline gives CDR1 SGHAT, CDR2 FQNNGV. V shed 1 base and J 5 bases; nucleotides not matched to a gene: 7. The CDR3 extends over 16 amino acids. DNA for the CDR3: TGTGCCAGCAGCTTAGGAGCGGGAGGGCCAGCGGAGACCCAGTACTTC. It is translated as CASSLGAGGPAETQYF.

The chain joins TRBV5-1 to TRBJ2-3, with a tentative D call TRBD2 (5 bases). V lost 4 bases and J lost 2, with 11 bases in between. From germline, CDR1 is SGHRS and CDR2 YFSETQ. The length of the CDR3 is 14 residues. In DNA form, the CDR3 reads TGCGCCAGCAGCAGGACTGGCCTCACAGATACGCAGTATTTT. This gives the protein CASSRTGLTDTQYF.

The chain employs TRBV4-1 and TRBJ1-1, with TRBD1 as a possible D gene (6 bases). There are 14 residues in the CDR3. Trimming removed 3 bases from V and 4 bases from J, with 12 bases in between. Germline CDR1 reads MGHRA; CDR2 reads YSYEKL. The CDR3 nucleotides are TGCGCCAGCAGCCAGGAAACAGGGCTCACTGAAGCTTTCTTT. Its protein product is CASSQETGLTEAFF.

The chain has TRBV30 and TRBJ2-2; 7 bases match TRBD2. CDR1 is GTSNPN, CDR2 SVGIG, per germline (reference sequence). CDR3 size: 17 residues. Trimming at V came to 3 bases and at J to 6 bases, leaving 16 bases not matched to a gene. CDR3 sequence reads: CAWRNHRDSGGAGELFF. CDR3 DNA: TGTGCCTGGAGAAACCATAGGGACTCGGGAGGCGCCGGGGAGCTGTTTTTT. Together with reference TRBV30 and TRBJ2-2, the CDR3 gives the full variable domain: SQTIHQWPATLVQPVGSPLSLECTVEGTSNPNLYWYRQAAGRGLQLLFYSVGIGQISSEVPQNLSASRPQDRQFILSSKKLLLSDSGFYLCAWRNHRDSGGAGELFFGEGSRLTVL.

J is TRBJ1-1 and V is TRBV6-6; maybe TRBD1 (5 bases). V was shortened by 5 bases and J by 4 bases, with 11 bases between the two germline ends. CDR3 length: 13 residues. CDR1 MNHNY and CDR2 SVGAGI come from the germline V gene (reference sequence). The CDR3 nucleotides are TGTGCCAGCAGTCCGCGGGGGGTCACTGAAGCTTTCTTT. Its protein is CASSPRGVTEAFF.

The genes are TRBV19 and TRBJ2-7; TRBD1 aligns across 7 bases. In germline, CDR1 is LNHDA, CDR2 SQIVND (reference sequence). V was clipped by 5 bases and J by 4 bases; unmatched bases: 11. The CDR3 is 15 amino acids. CDR3 sequence (DNA): TGTGCCAGTAGTGCCGGACAGGTTCCTGCGTACGAGCAGTACTTC. As protein: CASSAGQVPAYEQYF.